The T cell receptor (beta chain) described here comes from a study of blood T cell repertoires in COVID-19. Study-wide background: Donors in the United States, Italy and Spain gave samples during acute or convalescent COVID-19. From T cells, B-cell-depleted T cells, or PBMCs came the material, which was cDNA or gDNA.

Germline assignment: CDR1 ENHRY and CDR2 SYGVKD. Trimming stripped 9 bases from V and 5 bases from J, with 16 bases between. The CDR3 has 13 amino acids. Per the authors' pipeline: Reference gene primer amplification gave estimated nucleated cell counts. Clones were sequenced by immunoSEQ multiplex PCR, and TCRdb holds only the in-frame ones, with some missing. D and trimming were read from the DNA, whereas the V and J calls and clone size are those reported in that table. Of about 49,000 clones in the sample, about 89% were seen once. The sequence was obtained from a woman older than 75 with COVID-19, enrolled during active disease. Specimen: peripheral blood. The chain carries TRBV10-3 and TRBJ1-2, with D tentatively TRBD1 (5 bases). CDR3 protein: CAIRFGGSYGYTF. In nucleotides, the CDR3 is TGTGCCATACGTTTCGGGGGGTCTTATGGCTACACCTTC.